These T cell receptor beta chains were read from a single sample in a study of blood T cell repertoires in COVID-19. TCRdb's copy holds only in-frame clones and misses some; the assay was immunoSEQ multiplex PCR. The repertoire has nearly 45,000 clones, about 86% of them found once; the top ten carry 35% to 50%. Sequencing input: peripheral blood. The receptor set was obtained from a human donor in a cohort sampled during active COVID-19. CDR3s include the opening cysteine and the closing phenylalanine or tryptophan. D genes are given only for firm matches. Clone size, where shown, is once, few, many, or a class for clones that have expanded.

D gene: .; clone size: .; V gene: TRBV7-6; J gene: TRBJ2-5; CDR3 DNA: TGTGCCAGCAGCCCCCAGGCAGCTAGCGATGGGACCCAGTACTTC; CDR3 protein: CASSPQAASDGTQYF
D gene: TRBD2; clone size: .; V gene: TRBV5-1; J gene: TRBJ2-3; CDR3 DNA: TGCGCCAGCAGAGCGGGGCTGGGAGATACGCAGTATTTT; CDR3 protein: CASRAGLGDTQYF
D gene: .; clone size: once; V gene: TRBV24-1; J gene: TRBJ2-1; CDR3 DNA: TGTGCCACCAGTGACCCCTCAGTCCTCTACAATGAGCAGTTCTTC; CDR3 protein: CATSDPSVLYNEQFF
D gene: TRBD1; clone size: .; V gene: TRBV11-1; J gene: TRBJ1-2; CDR3 DNA: TGTGCCAGCAGGTCGACAGGGGGCTCTGGCTACACCTTC; CDR3 protein: CASRSTGGSGYTF
D gene: TRBD1; clone size: few; V gene: TRBV13; J gene: TRBJ1-2; CDR3 DNA: TGTGCCAGCAGCTCGGGACAGGGGGCGCGAGATGGCTACACCTTC; CDR3 protein: CASSSGQGARDGYTF
D gene: .; clone size: few; V gene: TRBV2; J gene: TRBJ2-7; CDR3 DNA: TGTGCCAGCACCTTAGACCTGAGGCGCGAGCAGTACTTC; CDR3 protein: CASTLDLRREQYF
D gene: .; clone size: .; V gene: TRBV4-2; J gene: TRBJ2-5; CDR3 DNA: TGTGCCAGCAGCCAAGATCGGAGGGAGACCCAGTACTTC; CDR3 protein: CASSQDRRETQYF
D gene: TRBD1; clone size: .; V gene: TRBV5-1; J gene: TRBJ2-3; CDR3 DNA: TGCGCCAGCAGCGGAGGACAGGGGGATGCTAGCACAGATACGCAGTATTTT; CDR3 protein: CASSGGQGDASTDTQYF
D gene: .; clone size: .; V gene: TRBV5-6; J gene: TRBJ2-3; CDR3 DNA: TGTGCCAGCACCCCCCTCAGAGGGCCAGATACGCAGTATTTT; CDR3 protein: CASTPLRGPDTQYF
D gene: TRBD1; clone size: few; V gene: TRBV7-2; J gene: TRBJ2-1; CDR3 DNA: TGTGCCAGCAGCTCCGCCGGGACAGACTACAATGAGCAGTTCTTC; CDR3 protein: CASSSAGTDYNEQFF
D gene: .; clone size: .; V gene: TRBV12-3/TRBV12-4; J gene: TRBJ2-7; CDR3 DNA: TGTGCCAGCAGTTCTCAGAGACGAGGGGAGCAGTACTTC; CDR3 protein: CASSSQRRGEQYF
D gene: .; clone size: .; V gene: TRBV3-1/TRBV3-2; J gene: TRBJ1-1; CDR3 DNA: TGTGCCAGCAGCGCCCAGGGGAGGGGCACTGAAGCTTTCTTT; CDR3 protein: CASSAQGRGTEAFF
D gene: .; clone size: .; V gene: TRBV5-6; J gene: TRBJ1-6; CDR3 DNA: TGTGCCAGCAGCTTAGGAGACAGGCGGGAGAGTTCACCCCTCCACTTT; CDR3 protein: CASSLGDRRESSPLHF
D gene: .; clone size: .; V gene: TRBV18; J gene: TRBJ2-7; CDR3 DNA: TGTGCCAGCTCACCACCCGGGGAACGCGAGCAGTACTTC; CDR3 protein: CASSPPGEREQYF
D gene: TRBD1; clone size: .; V gene: TRBV7-9; J gene: TRBJ2-7; CDR3 DNA: TGTGCCAGCAGCTCTACCGACAGGGTATACGAGCAGTACTTC; CDR3 protein: CASSSTDRVYEQYF
D gene: TRBD1; clone size: .; V gene: TRBV5-8; J gene: TRBJ1-5; CDR3 DNA: TGTGCCAGCAGCTTGGGCCGGGACAGCTCCGAGAGGGGCAATCAGCCCCAGCATTTT; CDR3 protein: CASSLGRDSSERGNQPQHF
D gene: .; clone size: .; V gene: TRBV18; J gene: TRBJ1-1; CDR3 DNA: TGTGCCAGCTCACCCTTGGGACTCCGGGAGACTGAAGCTTTCTTT; CDR3 protein: CASSPLGLRETEAFF
D gene: TRBD2; clone size: .; V gene: TRBV3-1/TRBV3-2; J gene: TRBJ2-3; CDR3 DNA: TGTGCCAGCAGCCAAGAGGTCGGGGGGTTAACAGATACGCAGTATTTT; CDR3 protein: CASSQEVGGLTDTQYF
D gene: .; clone size: .; V gene: TRBV11-1; J gene: TRBJ2-7; CDR3 DNA: TGTGCCAGCAGCTTAGGACAGGTCTACGAGCAGTACTTC; CDR3 protein: CASSLGQVYEQYF
D gene: .; clone size: .; V gene: TRBV6-5; J gene: TRBJ1-2; CDR3 DNA: TGTGCCAGCAGTTACTCCGGACAGCACTATGGCTACACCTTC; CDR3 protein: CASSYSGQHYGYTF
D gene: TRBD2; clone size: .; V gene: TRBV9; J gene: TRBJ2-3; CDR3 DNA: TGTGCCAGCAGCGAGGTGCGGGGGAGCACAGATACGCAGTATTTT; CDR3 protein: CASSEVRGSTDTQYF
D gene: .; clone size: .; V gene: TRBV7-2; J gene: TRBJ2-5; CDR3 DNA: TGTGCCAGCAGCTTAGTCAGGGGTCCCCAAGAGACCCAGTACTTC; CDR3 protein: CASSLVRGPQETQYF
D gene: .; clone size: .; V gene: TRBV19; J gene: TRBJ2-2; CDR3 DNA: TGTGCCAGTAGTATCCTCCCCCCGGGGGCCGGGGAGCTGTTTTTT; CDR3 protein: CASSILPPGAGELFF
D gene: TRBD1; clone size: .; V gene: TRBV5-1; J gene: TRBJ2-7; CDR3 DNA: TGCGCCAGCAGCAGAGACCAACAGGGGGCGGGCGAGCAGTACTTC; CDR3 protein: CASSRDQQGAGEQYF
D gene: .; clone size: .; V gene: TRBV6-5; J gene: TRBJ1-2; CDR3 DNA: TGTGCCAGCACCTCCGAGGGATTACTGTATGGCTACACCTTC; CDR3 protein: CASTSEGLLYGYTF
D gene: TRBD1; clone size: .; V gene: TRBV5-1; J gene: TRBJ2-7; CDR3 DNA: TGCGCCAGCAGCTTGGGGACAGGGGGCGAGCAGTACTTC; CDR3 protein: CASSLGTGGEQYF
D gene: TRBD1; clone size: .; V gene: TRBV30; J gene: TRBJ1-1; CDR3 DNA: TGTGCCTGGAACGGACAGGGTAACACTGAAGCTTTCTTT; CDR3 protein: CAWNGQGNTEAFF
D gene: .; clone size: .; V gene: TRBV18; J gene: TRBJ1-2; CDR3 DNA: TGTGCCAGCTCACCACCACATTACGATGGCTACACCTTC; CDR3 protein: CASSPPHYDGYTF
D gene: TRBD1; clone size: .; V gene: TRBV28; J gene: TRBJ1-2; CDR3 DNA: TGTGCCAGCAGTCGTCCGGGACAGGGGAGGAATGGCTACACCTTC; CDR3 protein: CASSRPGQGRNGYTF
D gene: .; clone size: .; V gene: TRBV19; J gene: TRBJ2-1; CDR3 DNA: TGTGCCAGTAGTATCGGGGGGACAGGCAATGAGCAGTTCTTC; CDR3 protein: CASSIGGTGNEQFF
D gene: TRBD2; clone size: .; V gene: TRBV24-1; J gene: TRBJ2-2; CDR3 DNA: TGTGCCACCAGTCGGGGGGGGAACACCGGGGAGCTGTTTTTT; CDR3 protein: CATSRGGNTGELFF
D gene: .; clone size: .; V gene: TRBV11-1; J gene: TRBJ1-5; CDR3 DNA: TGTGCCAGCAGCCAAGGGAGTCATAGCAATCAGCCCCAGCATTTT; CDR3 protein: CASSQGSHSNQPQHF
D gene: .; clone size: .; V gene: TRBV25-1; J gene: TRBJ1-6; CDR3 DNA: TGTGCCAGCAGCGGAGACAGGTATAATTCACCCCTCCACTTT; CDR3 protein: CASSGDRYNSPLHF
D gene: TRBD1; clone size: few; V gene: TRBV6-6; J gene: TRBJ1-1; CDR3 DNA: TGTGCCAGCAGCCGCTCCGGGACAGGGGGTAACACTGAAGCTTTCTTT; CDR3 protein: CASSRSGTGGNTEAFF
D gene: .; clone size: .; V gene: TRBV3-1/TRBV3-2; J gene: TRBJ1-2; CDR3 DNA: TGTGCCAGCAGCCAAGTTTCCAGCTATGGCTACACCTTC; CDR3 protein: CASSQVSSYGYTF
D gene: .; clone size: .; V gene: TRBV6-6; J gene: TRBJ2-7; CDR3 DNA: TGTGCCGTCCGGGACATGGGTGGATACGAGCAGTACTTC; CDR3 protein: CAVRDMGGYEQYF
D gene: .; clone size: .; V gene: TRBV10-3; J gene: TRBJ2-3; CDR3 DNA: TGTGCCACGAAAGGGGGACACAGCACAGATACGCAGTATTTT; CDR3 protein: CATKGGHSTDTQYF
D gene: .; clone size: .; V gene: TRBV5-5; J gene: TRBJ1-2; CDR3 DNA: TGTGCCAGCAGCTTGGATCAGGGTTCGCGAGGCTACACCTTC; CDR3 protein: CASSLDQGSRGYTF
D gene: TRBD1; clone size: .; V gene: TRBV25-1; J gene: TRBJ2-2; CDR3 DNA: TGTGCCAGCAGTGAAGACAGGGTCGGCGGGGAGCTGTTTTTT; CDR3 protein: CASSEDRVGGELFF
D gene: .; clone size: .; V gene: TRBV7-2; J gene: TRBJ2-5; CDR3 DNA: TGTGCCAGCAGCTTCCCAGGGGCGTACCAAGAGACCCAGTACTTC; CDR3 protein: CASSFPGAYQETQYF
D gene: TRBD1; clone size: .; V gene: TRBV19; J gene: TRBJ1-3; CDR3 DNA: TGTGCCAGTAGTATGGGACAGGGTCCCGGAAACACCATATATTTT; CDR3 protein: CASSMGQGPGNTIYF
D gene: TRBD1; clone size: .; V gene: TRBV7-9; J gene: TRBJ2-7; CDR3 DNA: TGTGCCAGCAGCTGGGACAGCTCCTACGAGCAGTACTTC; CDR3 protein: CASSWDSSYEQYF
D gene: .; clone size: .; V gene: TRBV7-9; J gene: TRBJ2-5; CDR3 DNA: TGTGCCAGCAGCTCTCCGTCAGAGACCCAGTACTTC; CDR3 protein: CASSSPSETQYF
D gene: .; clone size: large; V gene: TRBV13; J gene: TRBJ2-6; CDR3 DNA: TGTGCCAGCAGCTTACGGTCTGGGGCCAACGTCCTGACTTTC; CDR3 protein: CASSLRSGANVLTF
D gene: TRBD2; clone size: .; V gene: TRBV6-5; J gene: TRBJ2-1; CDR3 DNA: TGTGCCAGCAATCCGGGGGGGGGAGCGAACAATGAGCAGTTCTTC; CDR3 protein: CASNPGGGANNEQFF
D gene: TRBD1; clone size: .; V gene: TRBV6-1; J gene: TRBJ1-6; CDR3 DNA: TGTGCCAGCAGTGATCCAAGACAGGGGTGGAATTCACCCCTCCACTTT; CDR3 protein: CASSDPRQGWNSPLHF
D gene: .; clone size: .; V gene: TRBV29-1; J gene: TRBJ1-2; CDR3 DNA: TGCAGCATATACGTGGCAGTCTATGGCTACACCTTC; CDR3 protein: CSIYVAVYGYTF
D gene: TRBD1; clone size: .; V gene: TRBV4-1; J gene: TRBJ1-4; CDR3 DNA: TGCGCCAGCAGCCACCCGGACAGGGAGAATGAAAAACTGTTTTTT; CDR3 protein: CASSHPDRENEKLFF
D gene: TRBD1; clone size: .; V gene: TRBV18; J gene: TRBJ1-3; CDR3 DNA: TGTGCCAGCTCACCCGGGACAGGGGACTCTGGAAACACCATATATTTT; CDR3 protein: CASSPGTGDSGNTIYF
D gene: .; clone size: .; V gene: TRBV29-1; J gene: TRBJ1-4; CDR3 DNA: TGCAGCGGCCGGGGGGCAACTAATGAAAAACTGTTTTTT; CDR3 protein: CSGRGATNEKLFF
D gene: TRBD1; clone size: .; V gene: TRBV19; J gene: TRBJ1-5; CDR3 DNA: TGTGCCAGTAGTTCGGACGGGACAGGGCTCAATCAGCCCCAGCATTTT; CDR3 protein: CASSSDGTGLNQPQHF
D gene: TRBD1; clone size: .; V gene: TRBV15; J gene: TRBJ1-3; CDR3 DNA: TGTGCCACTACCCGGGACAGGGGGCGAGGAAACACCATATATTTT; CDR3 protein: CATTRDRGRGNTIYF
D gene: .; clone size: .; V gene: TRBV6-6; J gene: TRBJ1-6; CDR3 DNA: TGTGCCAGCAGTCGCGGGTCCTATAATTCACCCCTCCACTTT; CDR3 protein: CASSRGSYNSPLHF
D gene: .; clone size: .; V gene: TRBV5-4; J gene: TRBJ2-6; CDR3 DNA: TGTGCCAGCAGCTTGGACATTACTGGGGCCAACGTCCTGACTTTC; CDR3 protein: CASSLDITGANVLTF
D gene: TRBD1; clone size: .; V gene: TRBV15; J gene: TRBJ1-1; CDR3 DNA: TGTGCCACCCGCGGGACAGAGGAGCGGAACACTGAAGCTTTCTTT; CDR3 protein: CATRGTEERNTEAFF
D gene: .; clone size: .; V gene: TRBV4-1; J gene: TRBJ2-3; CDR3 DNA: TGCGCCAGCAGCCAAGATTCGACAGGTCCAGATACGCAGTATTTT; CDR3 protein: CASSQDSTGPDTQYF
D gene: TRBD1; clone size: once; V gene: TRBV28; J gene: TRBJ2-4; CDR3 DNA: TGTGCCAGCAGTCAAGCCACAGGGGGAATCTCCAAAAACATTCAGTACTTC; CDR3 protein: CASSQATGGISKNIQYF
D gene: .; clone size: .; V gene: TRBV5-4; J gene: TRBJ1-2; CDR3 DNA: TGTGCCAGCATCCAAGTGGGGGCTATACCTAGCTACACCTTC; CDR3 protein: CASIQVGAIPSYTF
D gene: .; clone size: .; V gene: TRBV9; J gene: TRBJ2-2; CDR3 DNA: TGTGCCAGCAGCGGTGGGCAGATGACCGGGGAGCTGTTTTTT; CDR3 protein: CASSGGQMTGELFF
D gene: .; clone size: .; V gene: TRBV7-9; J gene: TRBJ1-6; CDR3 DNA: TGTGCCAGCAGCGAAAGAAGACAGTACTATAATTCACCCCTCCACTTT; CDR3 protein: CASSERRQYYNSPLHF